The 5 T cell receptor beta chains given below trace back to one sample, sequenced in a study of blood T cell repertoires in COVID-19. Profiled with immunoSEQ multiplex PCR; TCRdb holds only in-frame clones, not every one. The profile covers 200,000 to 250,000 clones, with approximately 81% appearing a single time and around 3.5% taken by the ten largest. Sequenced: peripheral blood. These receptors were collected from a woman over 75 with acute or convalescent COVID-19.

The V and J genes are TRBV2 and TRBJ1-1; D is possibly TRBD1 (5 bases). This CDR3 region has 14 residues. Germline CDR1 reads SNHLY; CDR2 reads FYNNEI. V lost 5 bases to trimming and J lost 1 base, with 11 bases between them. The CDR3 loop is CASSLQARNTEAFF. CDR3 nucleotide sequence: TGTGCCAGCAGTCTACAGGCACGGAACACTGAAGCTTTCTTT.

This chain connects TRBV19 to TRBJ1-2, with D possibly TRBD1 on 5 matching bases. Germline V gene data show CDR1 as LNHDA and CDR2 as SQIVND (reference sequence). V lost 4 bases to trimming and J lost 4 bases, with 16 bases between them. The CDR3 totals 15 residues. The CDR3 protein is CASSTSGIVSYGYTF. The CDR3 DNA follows: TGTGCCAGTAGTACCTCAGGGATAGTAAGCTATGGCTACACCTTC.

The rearrangement uses TRBV5-4 and TRBJ2-3, with TRBD2 matching 8 bases. This CDR3 has 16 residues. J gave up 3 bases and V 4 bases, and 10 bases lay outside the gene matches. Germline assignment: CDR1 SGHNT and CDR2 YYREEE (reference sequence). CDR3 sequence (DNA): TGTGCCAGCAGCCCGAGCGGGGGCCATGGGACAGATACGCAGTATTTT. It translates to CASSPSGGHGTDTQYF.

V gene TRBV7-2 combines with J gene TRBJ1-5; 7 bases agree with TRBD1. This CDR3 comprises 15 residues. The germline V gene has CDR1 SGHTA and CDR2 FQGNSA. J gave up 2 bases and V 5 bases, and 6 bases lay outside the gene matches. CDR3 bases: TGTGCCAGCAGCCCCCGACAGGGTGGCAATCAGCCCCAGCATTTT. This sequence encodes CASSPRQGGNQPQHF.

The chain employs TRBV7-6 and TRBJ2-5; 10 bases line up with TRBD2. V shed 2 bases and J 4 bases; nucleotides not matched to a gene: 7. CDR1 is SGHVS and CDR2 is FNYEAQ in the germline V gene. The CDR3 loop spans 16 amino acids. The CDR3: CASSLTGTSVVETQYF. Here the CDR3 DNA reads TGTGCCAGCAGCTTAACCGGGACTAGCGTGGTAGAGACCCAGTACTTC.